The 2 T cell receptor beta chains reported below all come from one sample, sequenced in a study of tumor-infiltrating lymphocytes in primary liver carcinoma. Joint extraction of RNA and DNA used roughly 17-32 mg of bulk tissue that was unsorted. TCR beta cDNA was reverse-transcribed from about 500 ng of total RNA. The reaction used a constant-region primer and ProtoScript II reverse transcriptase. It was through three nested multiplex PCR rounds of slightly modified ARM-PCR that TCR beta libraries arose. Running ten to eleven cycles apiece, the first two PCR rounds relied on TRBV1-TRBV30 forward primers together with a C-beta reverse primer. One entry per CDR3 protein results from TCRdb running MiXCR on the multiplex PCR reads. The data show about 130,000 distinct CDR3 sequences, 55% to 75% seen once. Sequenced sample: liver tumor tissue from sampling region 3. Noted subset: tumor region T3, left-lateral pole. These receptors were taken from an older woman with primary liver carcinoma and hepatitis B virus infection.

As concerns this clonotype: A much bigger clone sits one base away, suggesting this may be a read error. The V gene is TRBV13, the J gene TRBJ1-2; a weak D match, TRBD1 (5 bases). The CDR3 spans 13 residues. Germline CDR1 and CDR2: PRHDT and FYEKMQ (reference sequence). This CDR3 is CARSSQDSYGYTF. The CDR3 DNA follows: TGTGCCAGGAGCTCTCAAGACAGCTATGGCTACACCTTC.

V is TRBV28 and J is TRBJ2-3, with 7 nucleotides matching TRBD1. This CDR3 region has 14 residues. The germline V gene has CDR1 MDHEN and CDR2 SYDVKM. After removal of 5 bases from V and 2 bases from J, the junction contained 4 bases not matched to a gene. The CDR3 loop reads CASSRGQSTDTQYF. DNA for the CDR3: TGTGCCAGCAGTCGGGGACAGTCCACAGATACGCAGTATTTT.